This T cell receptor (beta chain) was captured in a study of blood T cell repertoires in COVID-19. Study context: T cells, B-cell-depleted T cells, or PBMCs provided the cDNA or gDNA that served as material.

V lost 3 bases to trimming and J lost 0 bases, with 15 bases between them. CDR1 and CDR2 from the germline V gene are MNHNS and SASEGT. CDR3 length: 17 residues. Original data processing: Estimated nucleated cell counts came from reference gene primer amplification. Produced via immunoSEQ multiplex PCR; TCRdb's table is partial and in-frame only. The V and J calls and clone size are taken from that table; D and trimming were inferred from the DNA. The repertoire has roughly 63,000 clones, roughly four fifths of them found once; the top ten carry roughly 27%. The sequenced sample was peripheral blood. This TCR was sampled from a woman aged 80 or over with acute or convalescent COVID-19. The chain has TRBV6-1 and TRBJ1-5; D gene unclear. CDR3 in DNA: TGTGCCAGCAGTGACGGACTGATCCTACGTAGCAATCAGCCCCAGCATTTT. Translated: CASSDGLILRSNQPQHF.